The table lists the clone carrying this T cell receptor beta chain with a count of one. Its matching antigen is unknown. PCR employed 60 Vbeta and 13 Jbeta primers. TCRdb's copy holds only in-frame clones and misses some; the assay was immunoSEQ multiplex PCR. The sample has fewer than 150,000 clones, 70% to 85% seen once; the top ten hold 3.5% to 4.5%. This CDR3 has 15 residues. Germline loops: CDR1 MNHEY, CDR2 SVGAGI. Deletions cut 7 bases from V and 4 bases from J, with 17 bases between. The data stem from a study of cytomegalovirus exposure and HLA in healthy donors. Study as a whole: Across about 400 genotyped donors, over 70% landed in the Caucasian-associated ancestry cluster. Study-wide points: Among donors in an Asian-associated ancestry cluster, a later analysis reportedly found fewer N-insertions than the roughly 700-donor mean. A later analysis showed HLA-associated TCR beta chains outstripping equally common others in clonal expansion.

V is TRBV6-5 and J is TRBJ1-5; perhaps TRBD1 as D (5 bases). The source material was PBMCs. This receptor was taken from a human donor in good health. DNA of the CDR3: TGTGCCAGCACCTCCGACGCGGGGCTAAATCAGCCCCAGCATTTT. Protein: CASTSDAGLNQPQHF.